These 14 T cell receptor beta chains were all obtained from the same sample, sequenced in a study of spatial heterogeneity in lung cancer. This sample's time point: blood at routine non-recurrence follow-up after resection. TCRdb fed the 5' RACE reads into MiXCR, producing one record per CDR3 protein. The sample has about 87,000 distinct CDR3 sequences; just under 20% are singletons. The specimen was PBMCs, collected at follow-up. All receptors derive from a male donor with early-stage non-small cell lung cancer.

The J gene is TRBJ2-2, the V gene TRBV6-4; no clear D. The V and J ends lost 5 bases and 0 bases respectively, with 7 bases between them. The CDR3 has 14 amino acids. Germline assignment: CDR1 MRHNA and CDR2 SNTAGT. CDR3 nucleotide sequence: TGTGCCAGCAGTTCATCTGCGAACACCGGGGAGCTGTTTTTT. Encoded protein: CASSSSANTGELFF.

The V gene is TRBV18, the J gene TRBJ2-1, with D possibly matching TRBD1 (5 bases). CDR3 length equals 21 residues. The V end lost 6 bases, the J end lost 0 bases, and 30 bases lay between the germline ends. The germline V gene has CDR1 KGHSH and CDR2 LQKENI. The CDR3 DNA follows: TGTGCCAGCTCTTTTGAAATGGCCCTCATCGGTACAGGTAGCTCCTACAATGAGCAGTTCTTC. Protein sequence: CASSFEMALIGTGSSYNEQFF.

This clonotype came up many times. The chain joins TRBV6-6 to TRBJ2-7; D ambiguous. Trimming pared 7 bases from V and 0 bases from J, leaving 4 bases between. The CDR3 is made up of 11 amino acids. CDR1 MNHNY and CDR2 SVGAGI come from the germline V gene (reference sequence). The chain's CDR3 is CASTSSYEQYF. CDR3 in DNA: TGTGCCAGCACTAGCTCCTACGAGCAGTACTTC.

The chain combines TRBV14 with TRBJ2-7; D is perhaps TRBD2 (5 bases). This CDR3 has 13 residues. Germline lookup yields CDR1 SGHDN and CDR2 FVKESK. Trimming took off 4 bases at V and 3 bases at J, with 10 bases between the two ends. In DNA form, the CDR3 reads TGTGCCAGCAGCCCGAGAGGGAGCTACGAGCAGTACTTC. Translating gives CASSPRGSYEQYF.

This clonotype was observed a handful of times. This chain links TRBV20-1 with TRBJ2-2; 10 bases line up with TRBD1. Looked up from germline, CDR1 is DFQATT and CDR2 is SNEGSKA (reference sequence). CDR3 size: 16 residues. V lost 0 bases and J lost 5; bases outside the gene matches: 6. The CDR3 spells CSARDPGQGVTGELFF. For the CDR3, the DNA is TGCAGTGCTAGAGATCCAGGACAGGGGGTTACCGGGGAGCTGTTTTTT.

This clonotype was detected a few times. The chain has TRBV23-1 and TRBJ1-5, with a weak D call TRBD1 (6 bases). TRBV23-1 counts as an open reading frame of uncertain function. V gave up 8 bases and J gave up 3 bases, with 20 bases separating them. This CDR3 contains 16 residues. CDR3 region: CASPQPLGQYNQPQHF. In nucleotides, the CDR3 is TGCGCCAGCCCCCAACCACTTGGACAGTACAATCAGCCCCAGCATTTT.

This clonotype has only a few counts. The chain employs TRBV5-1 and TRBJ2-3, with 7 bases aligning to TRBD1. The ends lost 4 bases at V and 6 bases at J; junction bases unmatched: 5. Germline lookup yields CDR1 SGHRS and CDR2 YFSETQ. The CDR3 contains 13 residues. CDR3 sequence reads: CASSLGQDDTQYF. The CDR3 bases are TGCGCCAGCAGCCTTGGACAGGATGATACGCAGTATTTT.

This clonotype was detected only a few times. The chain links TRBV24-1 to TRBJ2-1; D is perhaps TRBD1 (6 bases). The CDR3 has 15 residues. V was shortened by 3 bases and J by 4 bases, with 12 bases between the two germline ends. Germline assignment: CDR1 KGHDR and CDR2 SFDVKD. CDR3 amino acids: CATSDPGTPYNEQFF. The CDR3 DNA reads TGTGCCACCAGTGATCCCGGGACACCTTACAATGAGCAGTTCTTC.

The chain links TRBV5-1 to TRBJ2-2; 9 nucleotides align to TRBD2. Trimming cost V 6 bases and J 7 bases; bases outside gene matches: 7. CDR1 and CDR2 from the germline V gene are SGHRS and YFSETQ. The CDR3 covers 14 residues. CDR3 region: CASKGSGSNGELFF. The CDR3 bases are TGCGCCAGCAAGGGTAGCGGGAGCAACGGGGAGCTGTTTTTT.

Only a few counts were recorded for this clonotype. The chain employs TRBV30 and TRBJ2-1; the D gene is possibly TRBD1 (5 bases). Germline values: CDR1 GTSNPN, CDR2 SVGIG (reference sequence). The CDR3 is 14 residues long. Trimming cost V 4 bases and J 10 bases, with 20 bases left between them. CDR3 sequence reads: CAWIKNSGMGEQFF. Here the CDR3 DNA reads TGTGCCTGGATTAAGAATTCAGGGATGGGGGAGCAGTTCTTC.

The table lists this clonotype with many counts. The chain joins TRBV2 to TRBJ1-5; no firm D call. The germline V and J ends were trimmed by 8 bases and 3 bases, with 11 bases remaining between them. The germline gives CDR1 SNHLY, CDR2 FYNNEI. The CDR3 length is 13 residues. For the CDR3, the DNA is TGTGCCAGCTCTCCAGACCACAATCAGCCCCAGCATTTT. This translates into CASSPDHNQPQHF.

For the CDR3, the DNA is TGTGCCGGGGCCCAGGGCAGCAATCAGCCCCAGCATTTT. This sequence encodes CAGAQGSNQPQHF. The chain combines TRBV19 with TRBJ1-5; D possibly corresponds to TRBD1 (5 bases). The CDR3 consists of 13 residues. The V gene lost 11 bases and the J gene lost 1 base, with 12 bases spanning the gap. CDR1 is LNHDA, CDR2 SQIVND, per germline (reference sequence).

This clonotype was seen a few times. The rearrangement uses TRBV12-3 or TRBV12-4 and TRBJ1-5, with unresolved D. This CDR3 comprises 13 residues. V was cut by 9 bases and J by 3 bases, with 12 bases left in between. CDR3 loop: CASRIANNQPQHF. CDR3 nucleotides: TGTGCCAGTCGAATTGCTAACAATCAGCCCCAGCATTTT.

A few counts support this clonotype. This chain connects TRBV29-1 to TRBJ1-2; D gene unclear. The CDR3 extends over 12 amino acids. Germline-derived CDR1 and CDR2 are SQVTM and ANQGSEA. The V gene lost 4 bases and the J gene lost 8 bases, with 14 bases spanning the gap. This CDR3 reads CSVVLPDGGYTF. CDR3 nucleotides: TGCAGCGTTGTGTTGCCGGACGGGGGCTACACCTTC.